This entry concerns a single TCR beta chain. Its antigen remains unidentified. Per-base quality was not reported, and no clone a single base away is much larger than it. Samples from volunteer blood donors who had recovered from COVID-19 were contributed by a second Seattle source. Each collaborating institution followed its own protocols to collect whole blood in K2EDTA tubes. For TCRbeta analysis, collaborators shipped samples in one of three forms: frozen whole blood, isolated PBMCs, or DNA extracted from either of those sample types. TCRbeta CDR3 regions were amplified from genomic DNA using the immunoSEQ Assay, a bias-controlled multiplex PCR. In the source study's methods: Nucleated cell counts per sample were estimated from amplification of reference gene primers within the assay. Sequence reads were collapsed and filtered to measure the absolute abundance of every unique TCRbeta CDR3 rearrangement. For each sample, productive Simpson clonality was calculated as the square root of Simpson's diversity index across productive rearrangements. The table comes from immuneACCESS by way of TCRdb, which keeps in-frame sequences with V and J called. Part of the clones is missing from these tables; in studies checked, under half for an unresolved V gene and the rest for unknown reasons. The V and J calls and clone size were taken over from that table, and D and trimming were inferred from the DNA. The sample data list under 200,000 clones, and around 83% of these were observed just once. The ten largest account for approximately 13% of the sample.

These data belong to a study of blood T cell repertoires in COVID-19 (dated by TCRdb to 2018 to 2021). Study-level background: Samples covering the acute and convalescent phases of COVID-19 were provided by collaborators in the United States, Italy and Spain. The prospective study material was composed of cDNA or gDNA derived from T cells, B-cell-depleted T cells, or PBMCs. Deeply sampled blood TCRbeta repertoires from subjects exposed to, actively infected with, or recovered from COVID-19 were included in the dataset. The repertoires were released in a freely available public database meant as a resource for research on the immune response to SARS-CoV-2. Samples came from the ongoing ImmuneRACE study (first 160 participants) plus 1,254 subjects from 6 global collaborators. The sample metadata nearly always contained a de-identified subject ID, COVID-19 status, age in years and sex. HLA class I and class II types, where available, came from metadata supplied by the sample provider rather than from assay-based typing.

Points the paper makes about the study in general: Clinical and demographic metadata were provided uncurated, with the amount varying by source and participant.

Including cysteine and phenylalanine, the CDR3 has 15 amino acids. The CDR3 DNA has 45 bases and is translated from base 1. V sheds 4 bases and J sheds 1 base, leaving 13 bases between their ends. For CDR1 and CDR2, the germline V gene lists ENHRY and SYGVKD. The chain employs TRBV10-3 and TRBJ1-1; the D segment cannot be called with confidence. The sample was peripheral blood. This receptor was identified in a man aged 65-85 years who had recovered from COVID-19. CDR3 loop: CAISANQVSNTEAFF. The nucleotides read TGTGCCATCAGTGCCAATCAGGTATCGAACACTGAAGCTTTCTTT.